This T cell receptor beta chain was captured in a study of cytomegalovirus exposure and HLA in healthy donors. PCR amplification relied on 60 Vbeta primers (plus 13 Jbeta primers). The table came from immunoSEQ multiplex PCR; TCRdb's copy has only in-frame clones and leaves some out. The sample shows approximately 200,000 clones, 60% to 85% of them seen only once. Germline V gene data show CDR1 as MGHRA and CDR2 as YSYEKL. Trimming took off 0 bases at V and 2 bases at J, with 11 bases between the two ends. This CDR3 region has 17 residues. This clone was observed a few times. The chain joins TRBV4-1 to TRBJ1-6; no clear D. The TCR sequence derives from a woman between 18 and 29 years old in good health and CMV-seronegative. The source material was PBMCs. CDR3 sequence: CASSQDSQVAYNSPLHF. CDR3 coding DNA: TGCGCCAGCAGCCAAGACTCCCAGGTCGCCTATAATTCACCCCTCCACTTT.